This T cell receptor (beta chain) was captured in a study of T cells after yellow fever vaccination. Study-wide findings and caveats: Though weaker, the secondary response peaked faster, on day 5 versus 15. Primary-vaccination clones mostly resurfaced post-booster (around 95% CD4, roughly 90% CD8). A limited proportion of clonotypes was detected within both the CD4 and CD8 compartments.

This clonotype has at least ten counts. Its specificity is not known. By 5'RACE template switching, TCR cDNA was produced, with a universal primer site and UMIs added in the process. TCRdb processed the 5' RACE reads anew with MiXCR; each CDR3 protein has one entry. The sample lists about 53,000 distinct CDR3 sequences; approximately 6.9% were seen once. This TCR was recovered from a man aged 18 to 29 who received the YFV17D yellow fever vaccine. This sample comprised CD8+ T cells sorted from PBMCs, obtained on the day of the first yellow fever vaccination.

The CDR3 protein is CASSQDGLATGELFF. The CDR3 DNA is TGTGCCAGCAGCCAAGACGGGCTAGCGACCGGGGAGCTGTTTTTT. This chain links TRBV4-2 with TRBJ2-2; TRBD2 might be the D (6 bases). Germline CDR1 reads LGHNA; CDR2 reads YNFKEQ. CDR3 length: 15 amino acids. V was shortened by 0 bases and J by 5 bases, with 10 bases between the two germline ends.